A single sample gave rise to the 18 T cell receptor beta chains below, sequenced in a study of cytomegalovirus exposure and HLA in healthy donors. The PCR contained 60 Vbeta and 13 Jbeta primers. Method: immunoSEQ multiplex PCR; TCRdb's copy keeps in-frame clones and lacks some. The repertoire consists of around 190,000 clones, with 70% to 80% occurring once and the leading ten covering about 1.6%. Sequencing input: PBMCs. Source of these receptors: a woman aged 45-59 years in good health and CMV-seronegative.

The chain joins TRBV7-3 to TRBJ2-3; D may be TRBD2 (6 bases). Deletions cut 4 bases from V and 4 bases from J, with 12 bases between. Germline V gene data show CDR1 as SGHTA and CDR2 as FQGTGA. The CDR3 spans 14 residues. DNA for the CDR3: TGTGCCAGCAGCTCGAGAGCGGGCTCAGATACGCAGTATTTT. Amino acids: CASSSRAGSDTQYF.

The rearrangement uses TRBV28 and TRBJ1-2, with 7 bases lining up with TRBD1. This CDR3 has 15 residues. Germline CDR1 MDHEN, CDR2 SYDVKM. J was trimmed by 8 bases and V by 2 bases; bases with no gene match: 11. As DNA, the CDR3 is TGTGCCAGCAGTTTAAAGGGGGCTCCACCCTTGGGCTACACCTTC. Translation: CASSLKGAPPLGYTF.

In the case of this clone: Other DNA sequences in this sample translate to the same CDR3. The CDR3 nucleotides are TGTGCCAGCAGGGGGACTAGCGGGACAACAGATACGCAGTATTTT. Translating it yields CASRGTSGTTDTQYF. V usage is TRBV6-1 and J usage is TRBJ2-3, with TRBD2 matching over 13 bases. CDR1 is MNHNS, CDR2 SASEGT, per germline. V gave up 6 bases and J gave up 3 bases; unmatched junction bases: 3. CDR3 size: 15 residues.

This clone turned up a few times. One end of the junction fails to match germline, which may point to a read error. The chain has TRBV6-5 and TRBJ1-5; no definite D call. Germline CDR1 MNHEY, CDR2 SVGAGI. The CDR3 contains 14 residues. The CDR3 protein is CASSYAASDQPQHF. As DNA, the CDR3 is TGTGCCAGCAGTTACGCAGCTAGCGATCAGCCCCAGCATTTT.

The rearrangement uses TRBV6-1 and TRBJ1-4; D not resolved. The V and J ends lost 2 bases and 4 bases respectively, with 20 bases between them. The CDR3 is made up of 18 amino acids. Germline V gene sequence: CDR1 MNHNS, CDR2 SASEGT. The CDR3 DNA reads as TGTGCCAGCAGTGAATTCGAGGGTCCCCCGTCCTTTAATGAAAAACTGTTTTTT. This translates into CASSEFEGPPSFNEKLFF.

This chain links TRBV5-5 with TRBJ1-5, with D maybe TRBD1 (5 bases). V shed 0 bases and J shed 6 bases, with 13 bases lying between them. This CDR3 spans 15 amino acids. From germline, CDR1 is SGHKS and CDR2 YYEKEE (reference sequence). The CDR3 DNA reads as TGTGCCAGCAGCTTGGAAGTTGGGGGGGGTCAGCCCCAGCATTTT. Its protein is CASSLEVGGGQPQHF.

The J gene is TRBJ2-1, the V gene TRBV7-3; 10 bases are a match to TRBD2. V dropped 5 bases and J dropped 2; count of bases not matched to a gene: 3. The CDR3 has 15 amino acids. Germline V gives CDR1 SGHTA, CDR2 FQGTGA. DNA for the CDR3: TGTGCCAGCAGCCCCACTAGCGGGGCCTACAATGAGCAGTTCTTC. Amino acid sequence: CASSPTSGAYNEQFF.

The chain uses TRBV4-3 and TRBJ1-3, with D uncertain. V was pared by 4 bases and J by 6 bases, with 16 bases between. This CDR3 has 15 residues. In germline, CDR1 is LGHNA, CDR2 YSLEER. The CDR3 region is CASSPASGFANTIYF. In nucleotides, the CDR3 is TGCGCCAGCAGCCCAGCCTCGGGTTTTGCAAACACCATATATTTT.

The chain is built from TRBV2 and TRBJ1-2, with 11 bases lining up with TRBD1. Unmatched junction bases numbered 10, after V lost 5 bases and J lost 8 bases. Germline V gene data show CDR1 as SNHLY and CDR2 as FYNNEI. The CDR3 extends over 15 amino acids. DNA for the CDR3: TGTGCCAGCAGTACCCCGGGACAGGGGGTTCACGGCTACACCTTC. Amino acid sequence: CASSTPGQGVHGYTF.

V gene TRBV4-1 combines with J gene TRBJ1-5, with no clear D. Trimming removed 0 bases from V and 2 bases from J, with 14 bases in between. The CDR3 has 17 amino acids. Per germline, CDR1 MGHRA and CDR2 YSYEKL. The DNA of the CDR3 is TGCGCCAGCAGCCAAGAGGGTTGGGCGGGAGGCAATCAGCCCCAGCATTTT. The encoded protein is CASSQEGWAGGNQPQHF.

The chain is built from TRBV7-9 and TRBJ1-6, with TRBD1 matching over 11 bases. Germline V CDR1 and CDR2: SEHNR, FQNEAQ (reference sequence). After removal of 1 base from V and 9 bases from J, the junction contained 2 bases not matched to a gene. The CDR3 sequence is 15 residues long. The CDR3 DNA sequence: TGTGCCAGCAGCTTAGGGGACAGGGGGACTTCACCCCTCCACTTT. It encodes CASSLGDRGTSPLHF.

The chain is built from TRBV5-1 and TRBJ2-7, with D tentatively TRBD2 (6 bases). There are 15 residues in the CDR3. Germline CDR1 SGHRS, CDR2 YFSETQ. The ends were cut back, 1 base at V and 3 bases at J, with 14 bases in the middle. In DNA form, the CDR3 reads TGCGCCAGCAGCTTGCGCGGGACGGGCTTCTACGAGCAGTACTTC. Translated, it gives CASSLRGTGFYEQYF.

The chain has TRBV18 and TRBJ2-1; D gene unclear. V was trimmed by 3 bases and J by 7 bases, leaving 10 bases between them. CDR3 length: 13 residues. The germline V gene encodes CDR1 KGHSH and CDR2 LQKENI. CDR3 sequence: CASSPTQSNEQFF. The CDR3 DNA reads as TGTGCCAGCTCACCCACACAGAGTAATGAGCAGTTCTTC.

This clone was counted a single time. The chain has TRBV5-1 and TRBJ1-2, with D perhaps matching TRBD1 (6 bases). The V gene's germline CDR1 is SGHRS and CDR2 YFSETQ. V was shortened by 4 bases and J by 4 bases, with 17 bases between the two germline ends. The CDR3 spans 15 residues. The CDR3 here is CASSVGTSGVYGYTF. Here the CDR3 DNA reads TGCGCCAGCAGCGTCGGGACATCGGGCGTCTATGGCTACACCTTC.

This chain uses TRBV11-2 with TRBJ2-7; 7 positions match TRBD2. J gave up 3 bases and V 3 bases, and 2 bases lay outside the gene matches. The CDR3 runs 13 residues. The germline gives CDR1 SGHAT, CDR2 FQNNGV. CDR3 nucleotides: TGTGCCAGCAGCTTGAGGACTAGCTACGAGCAGTACTTC. Residues: CASSLRTSYEQYF.

The chain employs TRBV19 and TRBJ1-5; D is uncertain. The CDR3 totals 17 residues. Germline V gene data show CDR1 as LNHDA and CDR2 as SQIVND (reference sequence). V lost 1 base, J lost 0 bases, and 13 bases lay in between. DNA of the CDR3: TGTGCCAGTAGTATAGGTTTCCTCGGTTCTAGCAATCAGCCCCAGCATTTT. This codes for CASSIGFLGSSNQPQHF. Together with reference TRBV19 and TRBJ1-5, the CDR3 gives the full variable domain: DGGITQSPKYLFRKEGQNVTLSCEQNLNHDAMYWYRQDPGQGLRLIYYSQIVNDFQKGDIAEGYSVSREKKESFPLTVTSAQKNPTAFYLCASSIGFLGSSNQPQHFGDGTRLSIL.

The chain joins TRBV30 to TRBJ1-2; 7 nucleotides match TRBD1. The CDR3 consists of 16 residues. Germline trimming cut 2 bases from V and 10 bases from J; bases unmatched to any gene: 19. Germline V gene lookup returns CDR1 GTSNPN and CDR2 SVGIG (reference sequence). For the CDR3, the DNA is TGTGCCTGGAGTCCCCTCTATATACAGGGGCACCATGACTACACCTTC. Its protein product is CAWSPLYIQGHHDYTF.

V usage is TRBV2 and J usage is TRBJ2-5; 7 nucleotides agree with TRBD2. Germline trimming cut 4 bases from V and 5 bases from J; bases unmatched to any gene: 13. This CDR3 has 16 residues. Germline V gives CDR1 SNHLY, CDR2 FYNNEI. The DNA of the CDR3 is TGTGCCAGCAGTGGCGAGAAGGGACTACCATGGGAGACCCAGTACTTC. It specifies CASSGEKGLPWETQYF.